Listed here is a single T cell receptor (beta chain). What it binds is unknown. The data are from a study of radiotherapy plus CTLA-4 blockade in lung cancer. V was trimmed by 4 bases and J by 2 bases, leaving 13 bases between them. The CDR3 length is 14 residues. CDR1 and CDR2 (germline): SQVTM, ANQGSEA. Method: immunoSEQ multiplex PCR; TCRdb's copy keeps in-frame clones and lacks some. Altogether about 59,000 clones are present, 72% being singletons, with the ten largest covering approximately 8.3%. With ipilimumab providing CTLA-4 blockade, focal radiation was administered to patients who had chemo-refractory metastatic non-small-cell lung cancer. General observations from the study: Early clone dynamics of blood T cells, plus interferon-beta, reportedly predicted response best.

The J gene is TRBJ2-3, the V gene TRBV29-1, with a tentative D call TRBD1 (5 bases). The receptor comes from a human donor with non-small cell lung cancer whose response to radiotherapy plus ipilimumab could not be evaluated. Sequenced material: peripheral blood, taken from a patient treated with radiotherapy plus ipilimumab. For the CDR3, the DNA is TGCAGCGTTGTACGGGCAGGGCCCACAGATACGCAGTATTTT. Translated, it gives CSVVRAGPTDTQYF.